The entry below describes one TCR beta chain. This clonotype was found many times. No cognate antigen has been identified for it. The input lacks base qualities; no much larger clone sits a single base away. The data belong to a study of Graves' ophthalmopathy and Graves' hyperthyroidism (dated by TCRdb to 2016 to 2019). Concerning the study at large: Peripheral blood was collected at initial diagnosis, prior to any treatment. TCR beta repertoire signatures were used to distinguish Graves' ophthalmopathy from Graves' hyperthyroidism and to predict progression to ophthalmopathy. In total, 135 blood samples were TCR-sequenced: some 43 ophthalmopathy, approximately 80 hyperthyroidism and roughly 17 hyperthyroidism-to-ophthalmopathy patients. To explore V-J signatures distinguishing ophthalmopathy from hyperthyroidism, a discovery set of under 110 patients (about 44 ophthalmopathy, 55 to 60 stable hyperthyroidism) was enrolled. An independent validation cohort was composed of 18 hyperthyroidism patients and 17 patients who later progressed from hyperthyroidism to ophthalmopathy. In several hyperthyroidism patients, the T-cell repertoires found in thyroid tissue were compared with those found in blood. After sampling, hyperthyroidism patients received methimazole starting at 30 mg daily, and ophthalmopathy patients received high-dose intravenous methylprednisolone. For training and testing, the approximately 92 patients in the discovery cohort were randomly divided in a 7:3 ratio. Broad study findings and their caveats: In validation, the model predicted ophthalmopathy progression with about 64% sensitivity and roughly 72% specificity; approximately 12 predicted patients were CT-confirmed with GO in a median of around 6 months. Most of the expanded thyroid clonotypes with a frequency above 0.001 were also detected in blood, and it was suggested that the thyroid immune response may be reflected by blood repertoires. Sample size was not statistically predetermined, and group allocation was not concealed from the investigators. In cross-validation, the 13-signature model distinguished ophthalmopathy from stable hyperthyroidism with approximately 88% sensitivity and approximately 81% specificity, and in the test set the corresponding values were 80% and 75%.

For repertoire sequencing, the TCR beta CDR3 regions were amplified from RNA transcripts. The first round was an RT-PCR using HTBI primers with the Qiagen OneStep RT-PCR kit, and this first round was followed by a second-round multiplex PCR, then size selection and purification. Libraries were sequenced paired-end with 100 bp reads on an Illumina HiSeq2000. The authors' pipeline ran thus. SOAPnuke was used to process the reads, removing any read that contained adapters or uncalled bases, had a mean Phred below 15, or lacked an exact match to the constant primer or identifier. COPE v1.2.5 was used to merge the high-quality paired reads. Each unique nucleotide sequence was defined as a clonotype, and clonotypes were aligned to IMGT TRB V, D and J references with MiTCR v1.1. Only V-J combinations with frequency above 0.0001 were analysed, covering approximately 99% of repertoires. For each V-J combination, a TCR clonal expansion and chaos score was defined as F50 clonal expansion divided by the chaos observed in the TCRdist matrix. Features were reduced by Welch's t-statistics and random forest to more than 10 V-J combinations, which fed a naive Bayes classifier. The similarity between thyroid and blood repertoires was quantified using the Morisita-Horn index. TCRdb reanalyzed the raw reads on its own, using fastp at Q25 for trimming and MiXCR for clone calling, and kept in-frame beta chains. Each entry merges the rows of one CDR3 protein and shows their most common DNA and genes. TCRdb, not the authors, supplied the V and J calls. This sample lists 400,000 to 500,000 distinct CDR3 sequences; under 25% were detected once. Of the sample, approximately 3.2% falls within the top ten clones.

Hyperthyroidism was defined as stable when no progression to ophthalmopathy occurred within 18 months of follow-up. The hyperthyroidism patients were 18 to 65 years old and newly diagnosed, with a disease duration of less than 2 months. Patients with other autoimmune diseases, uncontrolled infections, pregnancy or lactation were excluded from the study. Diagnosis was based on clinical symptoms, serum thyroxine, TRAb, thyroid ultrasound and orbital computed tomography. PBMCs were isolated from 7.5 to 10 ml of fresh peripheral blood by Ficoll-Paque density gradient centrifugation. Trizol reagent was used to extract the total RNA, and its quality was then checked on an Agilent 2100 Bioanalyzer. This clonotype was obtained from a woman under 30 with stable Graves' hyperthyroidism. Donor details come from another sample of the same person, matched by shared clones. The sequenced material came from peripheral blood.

The CDR3 protein: CASGRAGNYGYTF. The nucleotides read TGTGCCAGCGGACGGGCGGGGAACTATGGCTACACCTTC. The chain is assembled from TRBV6-5 and TRBJ1-2; the D gene lacks a confident call. V lost 8 bases and J lost 2 bases; the stretch between them is 12 bases long. Based on the germline V gene, the CDR1 and CDR2 sequences are MNHEY and SVGAGI. The CDR3, from cysteine to phenylalanine, totals 13 residues. Solely the CDR3 DNA is kept, with 39 bases framed from the first base.